This T cell receptor beta chain was identified during a study of T cell repertoires in cytomegalovirus infection. Study background: The authors relied on CMV epitopes, both recently identified HLA-C-restricted and well-studied HLA-B-restricted.

TCRdb redid the calling of the reads with MiXCR, one entry per CDR3 protein. The repertoire holds around 360,000 distinct CDR3 sequences, with about 34% as singletons. Points from the study as a whole: Totalled public TCR beta family frequency picked out people who carried CMV plus the relevant HLA. Across the ex vivo response, the dominant clonotypes were HLA-C-restricted CMV-specific TCR beta clonotypes.

About this clonotype: Its target is unknown.

The V end lost 3 bases, the J end lost 12 bases, and 15 bases lay between the germline ends. The CDR3 has 12 amino acids. The material sequenced was cultured PBMCs, taken from culture after CMV antigen stimulation. The rearrangement uses TRBV12-3 or TRBV12-4 and TRBJ2-7, with D perhaps being TRBD1 or TRBD2 (5 bases each). The TCR was taken from a human donor in good health (CMV status not recorded). Some clones in this sample may be carry-over from other donors' samples. The CDR3 region is CASSFIGTELYV. The CDR3, as DNA: TGTGCCAGCAGTTTTATCGGGACCGAATTGTACGTC.